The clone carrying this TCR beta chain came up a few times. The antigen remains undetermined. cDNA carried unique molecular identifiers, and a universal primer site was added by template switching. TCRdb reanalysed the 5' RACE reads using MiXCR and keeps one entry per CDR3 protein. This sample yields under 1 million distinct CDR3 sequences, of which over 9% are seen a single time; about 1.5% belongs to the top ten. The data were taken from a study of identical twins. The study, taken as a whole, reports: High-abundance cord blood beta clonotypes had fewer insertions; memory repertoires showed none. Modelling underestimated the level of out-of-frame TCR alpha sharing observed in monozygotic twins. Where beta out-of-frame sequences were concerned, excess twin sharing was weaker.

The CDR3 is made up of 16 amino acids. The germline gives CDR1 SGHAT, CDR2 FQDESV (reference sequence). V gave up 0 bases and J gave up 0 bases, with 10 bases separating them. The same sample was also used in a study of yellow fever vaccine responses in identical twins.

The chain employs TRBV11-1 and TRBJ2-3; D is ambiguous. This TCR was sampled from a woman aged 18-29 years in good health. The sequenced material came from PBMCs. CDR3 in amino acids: CASSLAGVTSTDTQYF. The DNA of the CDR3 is TGTGCCAGCAGCTTAGCTGGGGTAACCAGCACAGATACGCAGTATTTT.